This TCR beta chain derives from a study of post-analysis software for immune sequencing data. The study's findings and limits: Five TRBV segments, including TRBV5-6, TRBV5-1 and TRBV20-1, were more frequent in patients than controls.

For this clonotype: Its antigen remains unidentified.

V was pared by 4 bases and J by 3 bases, with 17 bases between. The germline CDR1 and CDR2 sequences are SEHNR and FQNEAQ (reference sequence). This CDR3 contains 16 residues. Each TCR beta cDNA library carried unique molecular identifiers. MiXCR, run by TCRdb on the PCR reads, gives a single entry per CDR3 protein. The table has hundreds of thousands of distinct CDR3 sequences, approximately 59% seen once. Source material: blood. The receptor was derived from a girl aged 2-10 years with multiple sclerosis. The chain couples TRBV7-9 to TRBJ2-3; D is perhaps TRBD1 (5 bases). CDR3 loop: CASSSPKGIGTDTQYF. As DNA, the CDR3 is TGTGCCAGCAGCTCTCCCAAGGGGATAGGGACAGATACGCAGTATTTT.